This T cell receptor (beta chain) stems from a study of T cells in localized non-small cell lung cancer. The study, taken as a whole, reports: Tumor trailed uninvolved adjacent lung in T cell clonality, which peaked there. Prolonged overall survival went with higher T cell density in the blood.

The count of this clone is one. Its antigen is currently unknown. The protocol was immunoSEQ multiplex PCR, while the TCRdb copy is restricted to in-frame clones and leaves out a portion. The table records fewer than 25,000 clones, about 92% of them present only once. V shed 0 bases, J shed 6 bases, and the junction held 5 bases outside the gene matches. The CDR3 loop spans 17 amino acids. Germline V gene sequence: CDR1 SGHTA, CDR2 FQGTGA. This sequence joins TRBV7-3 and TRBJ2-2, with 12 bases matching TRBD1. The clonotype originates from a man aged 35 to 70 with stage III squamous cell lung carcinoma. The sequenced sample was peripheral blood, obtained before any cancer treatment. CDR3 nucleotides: TGTGCCAGCAGCTTAACGAGGGACAGGGGGCTGGCCGGGGAGCTGTTTTTT. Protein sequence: CASSLTRDRGLAGELFF.